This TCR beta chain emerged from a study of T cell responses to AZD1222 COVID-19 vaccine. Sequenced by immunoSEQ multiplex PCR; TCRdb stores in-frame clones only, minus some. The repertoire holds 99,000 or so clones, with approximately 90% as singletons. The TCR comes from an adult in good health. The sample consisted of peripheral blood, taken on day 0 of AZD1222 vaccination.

The CDR3 spells CASREQGSSEAFF. The CDR3 bases are TGTGCCAGTCGAGAACAGGGGAGCTCTGAAGCTTTCTTT. The V call is TRBV19, the J call TRBJ1-1, with 7 bases identical to TRBD1. Per germline, CDR1 LNHDA and CDR2 SQIVND (reference sequence). This CDR3 has 13 amino acids. V shed 8 bases, J shed 6 bases, and the junction held 9 bases outside the gene matches.